Below are 8 T cell receptor beta chains sequenced from a single sample in a study of blood T cell repertoires in COVID-19. Some clones are missing from TCRdb's copy, which holds only in-frame ones; the method was immunoSEQ multiplex PCR. The table shows roughly 140,000 clones, with about four fifths occurring only once. Sequences were obtained from peripheral blood. These receptors were obtained from a human donor with acute or convalescent COVID-19. The donor label of this sample is uncertain.

The J gene is TRBJ2-3, the V gene TRBV3-1 (or the pseudogene TRBV3-2); D gene unclear. This CDR3 contains 15 residues. The germline CDR1 and CDR2 sequences are LGHDT and YNNKEL (reference sequence). The germline V and J ends were trimmed by 1 base and 2 bases, with 10 bases remaining between them. CDR3 sequence (DNA): TGTGCCAGCAGCCAAGTTAGCTCCTCCACAGATACGCAGTATTTT. It encodes CASSQVSSSTDTQYF.

The chain employs TRBV24-1 and TRBJ1-5; TRBD1 is a possible D gene (6 bases). The CDR3 has 16 amino acids. The V end was cut by 9 bases, the J end by 5 bases, with 22 bases between. Germline CDR1 reads KGHDR; CDR2 reads SFDVKD. CDR3 bases: TGTGCCACCGGCGGACTAGGTGGGGGGGGCGATCAGCCCCAGCATTTT. It encodes CATGGLGGGGDQPQHF.

The chain combines TRBV7-3 with TRBJ2-5; weak D call: TRBD1 (5 bases). This CDR3 contains 14 residues. Between the trimmed V and J ends, which lost 5 bases and 2 bases, there was a span of 12 bases. The germline V gene encodes CDR1 SGHTA and CDR2 FQGTGA. The CDR3 sequence: CASSPLDSQETQYF. The CDR3 coding sequence is TGTGCCAGCAGCCCACTTGACAGTCAAGAGACCCAGTACTTC.

V usage is TRBV19 and J usage is TRBJ1-6, with 7 bases identical to TRBD1. This CDR3 spans 15 amino acids. With V trimmed by 3 bases and J by 7 bases, 6 bases remained unmatched. CDR1 and CDR2 (germline): LNHDA, SQIVND (reference sequence). The CDR3 loop is CASSIGTASNSPLHF. The DNA for the CDR3 is TGTGCCAGTAGTATCGGGACAGCCAGCAATTCACCCCTCCACTTT.

Notes on this clone: The same CDR3 arises from other DNA sequences in this sample as well. CDR3 amino acids: CATSPGQSSYNEQFF. CDR3 nucleotide sequence: TGTGCCACCAGTCCAGGACAGAGCTCCTACAATGAGCAGTTCTTC. The chain has TRBV24-1 and TRBJ2-1; D is perhaps TRBD1 (6 bases). The CDR3 has 15 residues. Trimming took off 6 bases at V and 0 bases at J, with 11 bases between the two ends. Germline lookup yields CDR1 KGHDR and CDR2 SFDVKD.

CDR3 DNA: TGTGCCAGCAGTGCCGAGACAGGGGTGGGTCAGCCCCAGCATTTT. Amino acid sequence: CASSAETGVGQPQHF. The chain combines TRBV6-4 with TRBJ1-5, with 8 bases that match TRBD1. The germline V gene encodes CDR1 MRHNA and CDR2 SNTAGT. The CDR3 runs to 15 residues. The V and J ends lost 4 bases and 6 bases, in that order; junction bases with no gene match: 8.

This clone was picked up a small number of times. The V gene is TRBV24-1, the J gene TRBJ2-1, with 7 positions matching TRBD1. The germline V gene encodes CDR1 KGHDR and CDR2 SFDVKD. The CDR3 totals 13 residues. V was clipped by 1 base and J by 13 bases; unmatched bases: 6. CDR3 nucleotide sequence: TGTGCCACCAGTGATTTCTGGGGGACAGCCCAGTTCTTC. Translated, it gives CATSDFWGTAQFF.

J is TRBJ2-5 and V is TRBV25-1; TRBD2 aligns across 9 bases. This CDR3 is built from 17 residues. V shed 2 bases, J shed 3 bases, and the junction held 10 bases outside the gene matches. Germline CDR1 is MGHDK and CDR2 is SYGVNS. CDR3 sequence: CASSEDASGVLKETQYF. The CDR3, as DNA: TGTGCCAGCAGTGAAGACGCTAGCGGGGTGTTAAAAGAGACCCAGTACTTC. Variable domain in full (rest from reference TRBV25-1 and TRBJ2-5): EADIYQTPRYLVIGTGKKITLECSQTMGHDKMYWYQQDPGMELHLIHYSYGVNSTEKGDLSSESTVSRIRTEHFPLTLESARPSHTSQYLCASSEDASGVLKETQYFGPGTRLLVL.